The 3 T cell receptor beta chains below were found in one sample sequenced in a study of T cell clonotyping in hematopoietic cell transplantation. Time point defined: recipient sample about 28 days before transplant, after cytoreduction. The data were produced by immunoSEQ multiplex PCR, yet TCRdb's version contains in-frame clones alone and is incomplete. The sample gives about 27,000 clones, 60% to 75% of which show up once; about 5.9% is in the top ten. Here the sequenced sample was peripheral blood mononuclear cells, taken before stem cell transplant. These receptor sequences come from a man aged 45-60 years with myelodysplastic syndrome. Some clones in this sample may be carry-over from other donors' samples.

V and J are TRBV20-1 and TRBJ1-2; a weak D match, TRBD1 (6 bases). The V gene lost 6 bases and the J gene lost 6 bases, with 11 bases spanning the gap. The germline gives CDR1 DFQATT, CDR2 SNEGSKA (reference sequence). This CDR3 has 11 amino acids. The CDR3 sequence is CSANREDGYTF. The CDR3 DNA sequence: TGCAGTGCGAACAGGGAGGATGGCTACACCTTC.

This clone showed up just a few times. The V and J genes are TRBV29-1 and TRBJ2-5; 7 bases map to TRBD1. Germline CDR1 and CDR2: SQVTM and ANQGSEA. The J segment lost 4 bases and the V segment lost 4 bases, leaving 3 bases of the junction unmatched. The CDR3 is made up of 12 amino acids. The CDR3 spells CSVGPGGETQYF. For the CDR3, the DNA is TGCAGCGTTGGTCCAGGGGGAGAGACCCAGTACTTC.

V is TRBV19 and J is TRBJ2-1; tentative D call: TRBD2 (6 bases). Germline lookup yields CDR1 LNHDA and CDR2 SQIVND (reference sequence). The ends were cut back, 7 bases at V and 5 bases at J, with 15 bases in the middle. The CDR3 runs 14 residues. The CDR3 DNA reads as TGTGCCAGTACCCTAGCGACTAGGCACAATGAGCAGTTCTTC. Amino acid sequence: CASTLATRHNEQFF. The full variable domain, with the rest looked up from reference TRBV19 and TRBJ2-1, is DGGITQSPKYLFRKEGQNVTLSCEQNLNHDAMYWYRQDPGQGLRLIYYSQIVNDFQKGDIAEGYSVSREKKESFPLTVTSAQKNPTAFYLCASTLATRHNEQFFGPGTRLTVL.